This T cell receptor (beta chain) stems from a study of control samples from healthy donors and cancer patients (dated by TCRdb to about 2020). Taken from cysteine to phenylalanine, the CDR3 has 15 residues. Only CDR3 DNA is held: 45 bases, read in frame from base 1. The germline ends are 9 bases apart after V is trimmed by 3 bases and J by 0 bases. The germline V gene sets CDR1 to SGHDN and CDR2 to FVKESK. With respect to this clone: Its antigen specificity is not known. Per-base quality was not reported, and no clone a single base away is much larger than it.

Preparation of the library involved the immunoSEQ multiplex PCR assay. Held by TCRdb, this immuneACCESS table contains in-frame sequences only and omits some clones. Under half of the omission traces to an unresolved V gene where checked; the cause of the rest is unknown. In all, the sample holds around 190,000 clones, and around 91% of those were seen once. The top ten constitute approximately 1.5% of the sample. The chain is encoded by TRBV14 joined to TRBJ1-3, with an unclear D gene assignment. The TCR originated in a woman aged 45-65 years in good health. The specimen sequenced was blood. The bases are TGTGCCAGCAGCCACAACTTAGGCTCTGGAAACACCATATATTTT. It translates to CASSHNLGSGNTIYF.